This T cell receptor (beta chain) is drawn from a study of shared clonotypes between healthy human individuals. The overall study: Serving as donors were a couple of women and a few men, whose ages spanned 18 to 49. Study findings and constraints: The expectation was that sequencing depth would affect clonotype sharing among donors. Memory subsets had estimated richness that was generally smaller than that of naive subsets.

Only one count was recorded for this clone. Its antigen is not identified. Assay: immunoSEQ multiplex PCR; the TCRdb copy retains only in-frame clones and omits some. The profile shows 400,000 or so clones, approximately 96% of them singletons. After removal of 4 bases from V and 5 bases from J, the junction contained 0 bases not matched to a gene. This CDR3 is 13 amino acids long. In germline, CDR1 is SGHDT, CDR2 YYEEEE. The sequenced sample was memory CD8+ T cells sorted from blood. As to subset: CD45RO+ cells pooled with CCR7-negative TemRA cells. The receptor's source is a man aged 30-40 years in good health. V usage is TRBV5-6 and J usage is TRBJ1-6, with 7 bases lining up with TRBD1. CDR3 coding DNA: TGTGCCAGCAGCACAGGGGATAATTCACCCCTCCACTTT. Translation: CASSTGDNSPLHF.